The text below deals with one T cell receptor beta chain. Its antigen is currently unknown. The same CDR3 is also encoded by other DNA sequences in this sample. Every bit of the isolated RNA underwent reverse transcription, so sequencing read expressed TCRB transcripts. Sequencing used immunoSEQ multiplex PCR; TCRdb keeps in-frame clones, though not all of them. The table lists tens of thousands of clones, approximately 70% of them singletons. This entry is derived from a study of beta chain features in type 1 diabetes. Overall study findings and caveats: People with Type 1 diabetes carried modestly yet significantly shorter TCRB CDR3s in all four CD4+ subsets.

The ends were cut back, 2 bases at V and 4 bases at J, with 14 bases in the middle. The CDR3 length is 15 residues. Germline V CDR1 and CDR2: SGHTA, FQGNSA. Input material: Tregs from blood. The rearrangement links TRBV7-2 to TRBJ1-1, with D hard to call. This sequence was found in a woman between 18 and 29 years old with type 1 diabetes. The CDR3 sequence is CASSLLSGGITEAFF. The CDR3 DNA sequence: TGTGCCAGCAGCTTACTGTCTGGAGGGATCACTGAAGCTTTCTTT.